This entry concerns a single T cell receptor (beta chain). This entry comes from a study of cytomegalovirus exposure and HLA in healthy donors. Sequenced by immunoSEQ multiplex PCR; TCRdb stores in-frame clones only, minus some. The data show 150,000 to 200,000 clones, around nine tenths seen once. The CDR3 loop spans 13 amino acids. The germline gives CDR1 GTSNPN, CDR2 SVGIG (reference sequence). Trimming cost V 3 bases and J 4 bases, with 10 bases left between them. This sequence was found in a young woman in good health and CMV-seropositive. Sequences were obtained from PBMCs. The chain recombines TRBV30 with TRBJ1-3; possibly TRBD1 for D (5 bases). The CDR3 protein is CAWRAGVGNTIYF. The CDR3 bases are TGTGCCTGGAGGGCGGGGGTAGGAAACACCATATATTTT.